This TCR beta chain was recovered during a study of tumor and adjacent non-tumor tissue in lung cancer. At the level of the study: Each sample yielded 3.9 million or so productive TCRbeta reads on average. General study points: Tumor TCR diversity, when higher, was linked to shorter survival. Normal lung showed higher cumulative top 100 clone frequency than tumor. TCR diversity was significantly greater in tumor than normal lung tissue.

This clonotype was detected only a few times. Its matching antigen is unknown. The germline V gene encodes CDR1 DFQATT and CDR2 SNEGSKA (reference sequence). This CDR3 has 12 amino acids. With 5 bases removed from V and 4 bases from J, the gap between germline ends came to 10 bases. The library came from three nested PCR rounds adapted from ARM-PCR protocols. TCRdb called the multiplex PCR reads again in MiXCR, with one record for every CDR3 protein. Counted here are about 93,000 distinct CDR3 sequences, less than 80% occurring once; the ten biggest clones make up about 17%. RNA was extracted from bulk tissue without any cell sorting.

The TCR comes from a man aged 55-75 years with non-small cell lung cancer. The sample comprised lung tumor tissue. This sequence joins TRBV20-1 and TRBJ2-3; D is possibly TRBD2 (6 bases). CDR3 sequence reads: CSAYGGADTQYF. CDR3 DNA sequence: TGCAGTGCTTATGGAGGGGCAGATACGCAGTATTTT.